This TCR beta chain appears in the sequencing data of a study of post-analysis software for immune sequencing data. In the study overall: Multiple sclerosis in the patients followed relapsing-remitting, secondary progressive and progressive-relapsing courses.

This clonotype has just a few counts. Its antigen is undetermined. A read error may produce the germline difference seen at one junction end. Libraries were made from TCR beta cDNA, and they carried unique molecular identifiers. Researchers reported 400,000 to 550,000 cDNA molecules coming from 1 to 10 million T cells. TCRdb reprocessed the PCR reads with MiXCR, giving one entry per CDR3 protein. The sample lists approximately 770,000 distinct CDR3 sequences; roughly 46% were seen once. Germline lookup yields CDR1 SGHRS and CDR2 YFSETQ. This CDR3 has 18 residues. Findings and limits, study-wide: About five TRBV segments, including TRBV5-6, TRBV5-1 and TRBV20-1, were more frequent in patients than controls. Comparison with controls showed significantly lower normalized Chao1 diversity in multiple sclerosis patients. Samples from a shared batch, those prepared together, strongly co-clustered by F measure.

The sample comprised blood. This receptor was obtained from a girl aged 10 to 17 with multiple sclerosis. J is TRBJ2-3 and V is TRBV5-1; D may be TRBD1 (6 bases). The CDR3 DNA reads as TGCGCCAGCAGTTTGGGATCCGGGACAAGCGCTTTCACAGATACGCAGTATTTT. Protein sequence: CASSLGSGTSAFTDTQYF.